This T cell receptor (beta chain) was sequenced during a study of tumor and adjacent non-tumor tissue in lung cancer (dated by TCRdb to 2016 to 2019). Study-level background: The cohort included about a dozen adenocarcinoma, a couple of squamous cell carcinoma and 1 small cell lung cancer patients. Ages among the approximately 15 patients ranged from about 31 to 80 years, there were around 10 men and 5 women, and disease was at TNM stage I to III. In total, sequencing yielded 125,075,908 productive TCRbeta reads, which works out to an average of around 4.2 million reads per sample. The study compared bulk TCRbeta repertoires from lung tumor tissue and matched distant non-tumor lung tissue of approximately 14 lung cancer patients. About 30 paired specimens, one tumor and one normal lung sample per patient, were profiled by TCRbeta CDR3 sequencing. What the authors observed across the whole study: Only approximately 16 patients were included in the cohort, and the need for larger samples and more detailed clinical data was noted by the authors. Tumor tissue showed significantly greater TCR diversity (inverse Simpson) than normal lung tissue (approximately 400 vs 170, P = 0.0075, Mann-Whitney U test). Because peripheral blood was not sequenced, blood TCRbeta repertoires in the lung cancer patients of the study were not examined. Younger patients had significantly higher TCR diversity, and higher tumor TCR diversity was associated with shorter overall and disease-free survival. Neither the sequencing platform nor unique molecular identifiers are named or mentioned anywhere in the methods. A significantly larger cumulative share of the repertoire was made up by the top 100 clones in normal lung than in tumor tissue.

Including cysteine and phenylalanine, the CDR3 has 13 amino acids. The entry retains the CDR3 DNA only, 39 bases that are in frame from base 1. Per the germline V gene, SGHAT is the CDR1 and FQNNGV is the CDR2. Remarks on this clonotype: The specificity of this receptor is unknown. Relative to the germline gene, one junction end is altered; a read error may explain this.

Library preparation was by multiplex PCR. Sequenced on an Illumina HiSeq 2500. TCRbeta libraries were constructed through three rounds of nested PCR with primers (Table S4) according to protocols modified from ARM-PCR. Before sequencing, PCR products in the 200-500 bp range were cut out of the gel and cleaned up using the QIAquick gel extraction kit. The authors' pipeline ran thus. Reads were cleaned with Trimmomatic, merged with FLASH into complete CDR3 sequences, and assigned to V(D)J germline segments with MiTCR. Clonal diversity was computed as the inverse Simpson's index with VDJtools. Productive reads were defined as in-frame sequences without a premature stop codon. The raw public reads went through TCRdb reprocessing: fastp at Q25, MiXCR clone calling, in-frame beta chains kept. Rows matching on CDR3 protein sequence are summarized as one entry with the most common DNA and genes. These V and J calls originate from TCRdb's pipeline instead of the authors' own analysis. In this sample the table shows about 82,000 distinct CDR3 sequences, about three quarters of which occur a single time. The top ten hold around 12% of the sample.

RNA was isolated from bulk unsorted tissue, and RNA quality was assessed with a NanoDrop ND-1000 and an Agilent 2100. Newly diagnosed lung cancer patients without prior chemotherapy who had been admitted for thoracic surgery in China between August and November 2014 were enrolled as donors. Patients with previous radiotherapy or chemotherapy, or with another concurrent cancer, were excluded from the study. Pieces of surgical tissue measuring about 1-2 cm3 were kept in RNAlater solution and stored at -80 degrees C until use. The sequenced sample was lung tumor tissue. This sequence uses TRBV11-2 and TRBJ1-2; the junction holds 7 bases that match TRBD1. This receptor was identified in a woman between 45 and 65 years old with non-small cell lung cancer. The CDR3 region has the sequence CANSLGRGDDYTF. The sequence in DNA is TGTGCCAACAGCTTAGGCAGGGGGGATGACTACACCTTC.